The clone carrying this T cell receptor beta chain was detected only a few times. The CDR3 contains 16 residues. V was pared by 6 bases and J by 0 bases, with 17 bases between. Germline V gives CDR1 MNHEY, CDR2 SMNVEV (reference sequence). The data are from a study of T cells after yellow fever vaccination. Across the whole study: The authors prepared low-cell-number fractions using SMART-Seq v4 Ultra Low Input.

A process of 5'RACE template switching, which added a universal primer site and UMIs, was used to make TCR cDNA. TCRdb re-called the 5' RACE reads through MiXCR, storing one row per CDR3 protein. The sample holds a few hundred thousand distinct CDR3 sequences, roughly a sixth seen once. The TCR was taken from a man aged 18 to 35 who received the YFV17D yellow fever vaccine. The chain uses TRBV27 and TRBJ2-5, with D possibly matching TRBD2 (5 bases). The sequences come from PBMCs, collected before the yellow fever booster vaccination. CDR3 residues: CASRTLGGGYQETQYF. CDR3 nucleotide sequence: TGTGCCAGCAGAACCCTCGGAGGTGGGTACCAAGAGACCCAGTACTTC.